The clone carrying this TCR beta chain was found once. Its specificity is unknown. The sample originates from a study of blood T cells in healthy people across ages. General study results and limits: Changes in expanded clonotypes were possibly confounded, as the CMV status of donors was unknown. Estimates drawn from one million T cells were deemed to understate diversity.

A sample-barcoded 5' primer and a J-beta primer mix were used in a second PCR of roughly 7 to 11 cycles. Each cDNA molecule received a tag from a template-switch adaptor that had 12 random nucleotides. TCRdb processed the 5' RACE reads anew with MiXCR; each CDR3 protein has one entry. The table has 1.8 million or so distinct CDR3 sequences, around 42% seen once. There were healthy Caucasian individuals from Russia, aged roughly 6 to 100, serving as donors. The CDR3 covers 16 residues. From germline, CDR1 is SGHAT and CDR2 FQNNGV. V lost 3 bases, J lost 1 base, and 6 bases stayed unmatched. The chain couples TRBV11-2 to TRBJ2-3; 8 nucleotides line up with TRBD2. The specimen was blood. This clonotype was obtained from a human donor in good health. The CDR3 region is CASSFWTSSGTDTQYF. CDR3 coding DNA: TGTGCCAGCAGCTTCTGGACTAGCTCTGGCACAGATACGCAGTATTTT.